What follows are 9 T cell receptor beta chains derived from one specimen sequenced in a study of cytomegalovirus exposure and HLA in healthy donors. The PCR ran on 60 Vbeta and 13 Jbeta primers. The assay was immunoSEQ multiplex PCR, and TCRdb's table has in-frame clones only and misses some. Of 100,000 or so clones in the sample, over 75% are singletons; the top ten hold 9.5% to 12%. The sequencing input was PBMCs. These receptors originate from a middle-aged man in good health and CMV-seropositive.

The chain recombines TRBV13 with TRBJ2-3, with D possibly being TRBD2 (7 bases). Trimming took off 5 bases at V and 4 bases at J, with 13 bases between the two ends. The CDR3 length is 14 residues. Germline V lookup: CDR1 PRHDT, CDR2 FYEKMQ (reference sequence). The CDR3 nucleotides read TGTGCCAGCAGCCTAGAGGGGGGGCCAGATACGCAGTATTTT. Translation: CASSLEGGPDTQYF.

This CDR3 reads CASSIIGQGREGQPQHF. CDR3 DNA: TGTGCCAGTAGTATCATCGGCCAGGGCAGGGAGGGTCAGCCCCAGCATTTT. The V and J genes are TRBV19 and TRBJ1-5; D may be TRBD1 (5 bases). Deletions cut 3 bases from V and 6 bases from J, with 21 bases between. Looked up from germline, CDR1 is LNHDA and CDR2 is SQIVND (reference sequence). The CDR3 extends over 17 amino acids.

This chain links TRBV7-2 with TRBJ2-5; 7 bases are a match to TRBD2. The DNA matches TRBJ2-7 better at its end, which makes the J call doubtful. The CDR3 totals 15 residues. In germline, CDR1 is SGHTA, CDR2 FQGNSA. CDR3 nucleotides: TGTGCCAGCAGCCTCATGACTAGCCTCTCCTACGAGCAGTACTTC. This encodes CASSLMTSLSYEQYF.

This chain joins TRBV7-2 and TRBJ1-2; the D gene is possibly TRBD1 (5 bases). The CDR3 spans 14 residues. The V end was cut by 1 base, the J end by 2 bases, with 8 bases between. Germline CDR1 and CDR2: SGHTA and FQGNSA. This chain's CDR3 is CASSLETVNYGYTF. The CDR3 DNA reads TGTGCCAGCAGCTTAGAGACAGTAAACTATGGCTACACCTTC.

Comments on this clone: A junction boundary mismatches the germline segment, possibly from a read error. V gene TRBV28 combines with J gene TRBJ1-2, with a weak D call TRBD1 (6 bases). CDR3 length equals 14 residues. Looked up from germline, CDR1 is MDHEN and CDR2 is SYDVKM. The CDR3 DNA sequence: TGTGCCGGCAGTTTATCGGACAGCTCCTATGGCTACACCTTC. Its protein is CAGSLSDSSYGYTF.

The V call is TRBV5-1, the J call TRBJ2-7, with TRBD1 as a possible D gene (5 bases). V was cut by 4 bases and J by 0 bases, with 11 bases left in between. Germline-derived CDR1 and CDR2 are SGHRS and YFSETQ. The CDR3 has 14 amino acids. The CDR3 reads CASSRKGDSYEQYF. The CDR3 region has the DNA TGCGCCAGCAGCAGGAAAGGGGACTCCTACGAGCAGTACTTC. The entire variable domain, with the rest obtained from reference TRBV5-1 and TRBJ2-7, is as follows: KAGVTQTPRYLIKTRGQQVTLSCSPISGHRSVSWYQQTPGQGLQFLFEYFSETQRNKGNFPGRFSGRQFSNSRSEMNVSTLELGDSALYLCASSRKGDSYEQYFGPGTRLTVT.

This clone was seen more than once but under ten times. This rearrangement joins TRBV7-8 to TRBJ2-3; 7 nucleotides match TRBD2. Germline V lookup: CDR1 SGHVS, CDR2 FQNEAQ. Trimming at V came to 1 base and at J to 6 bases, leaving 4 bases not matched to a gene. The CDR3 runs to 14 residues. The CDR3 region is CASSLGGGRDTQYF. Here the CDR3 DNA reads TGTGCCAGCAGCTTAGGGGGGGGTAGGGATACGCAGTATTTT.

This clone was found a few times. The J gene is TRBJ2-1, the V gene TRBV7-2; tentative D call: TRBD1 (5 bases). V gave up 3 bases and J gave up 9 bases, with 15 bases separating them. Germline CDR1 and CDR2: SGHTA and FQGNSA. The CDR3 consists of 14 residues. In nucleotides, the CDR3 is TGTGCCAGCAGCTTGGGGCCAGTCGCGGCTGAGCAGTTCTTC. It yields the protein CASSLGPVAAEQFF.

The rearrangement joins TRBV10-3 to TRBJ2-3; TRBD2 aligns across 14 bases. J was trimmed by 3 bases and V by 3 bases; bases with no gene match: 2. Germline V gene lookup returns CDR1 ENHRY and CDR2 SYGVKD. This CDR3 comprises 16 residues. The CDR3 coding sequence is TGTGCCATCAGTGATGGACTAGCGGGGGGAACAGATACGCAGTATTTT. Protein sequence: CAISDGLAGGTDTQYF.